The 18 T cell receptor beta chains reported below all come from one sample, sequenced in a study of T cell repertoires in cytomegalovirus infection. A single record per CDR3 protein comes from TCRdb applying MiXCR to the reads. The profile shows 200,000 to 300,000 distinct CDR3 sequences, roughly an eighth of them singletons. Sequencing was carried out using PBMCs. These receptors were obtained from a human donor in good health (CMV status not recorded). Some clones in this sample may be carry-over from other donors' samples.

This clonotype occurred many times. The chain is built from TRBV7-8 and TRBJ2-2; possibly TRBD1 for D (7 bases). The ends were cut back, 5 bases at V and 0 bases at J, with 10 bases in the middle. This CDR3 is 15 amino acids long. Germline CDR1 is SGHVS and CDR2 is FQNEAQ. CDR3 nucleotides: TGTGCCAGCAGCCCAGGGGGGACGAACACCGGGGAGCTGTTTTTT. It encodes CASSPGGTNTGELFF.

This clonotype was counted at least ten times. This rearrangement joins TRBV19 to TRBJ1-5, with a weak D call TRBD1 (6 bases). Germline assignment: CDR1 LNHDA and CDR2 SQIVND (reference sequence). This CDR3 contains 16 residues. Trimming left V 7 bases short and J 0 bases short, with 16 bases between. The CDR3 nucleotides are TGTGCCAGTACTACGACAGGAAGGTATAGCAATCAGCCCCAGCATTTT. Translation gives CASTTTGRYSNQPQHF.

The table lists this clonotype with many counts. The chain links TRBV7-9 to TRBJ1-1; 7 bases fit TRBD1. The CDR3 length is 15 residues. V trimming: 6 bases; J trimming: 6 bases; junction bases outside the gene matches: 13. CDR1 is SEHNR and CDR2 is FQNEAQ in the germline V gene (reference sequence). Here the CDR3 reads CASSPRVGGISEAFF. CDR3 sequence (DNA): TGTGCCAGCAGTCCCCGGGTAGGGGGCATTTCTGAAGCTTTCTTT. Looking up the rest from reference TRBV7-9 and TRBJ1-1 gives the full variable domain: DTGVSQNPRHKITKRGQNVTFRCDPISEHNRLYWYRQTLGQGPEFLTYFQNEAQLEKSRLLSDRFSAERPKGSFSTLEIQRTEQGDSAMYLCASSPRVGGISEAFFGQGTRLTVV.

At least ten counts were recorded for this clonotype. The V call is TRBV10-3, the J call TRBJ1-4; 7 bases fit TRBD1. Germline V gene sequence: CDR1 ENHRY, CDR2 SYGVKD. The length of the CDR3 is 13 residues. V dropped 5 bases and J dropped 5; count of bases not matched to a gene: 2. This CDR3 is CAISTGQNEKLFF. The CDR3 nucleotides read TGTGCCATCAGTACGGGACAGAATGAAAAACTGTTTTTT.

This clonotype was recorded at least ten times. The V call is TRBV28, the J call TRBJ1-1; possibly TRBD1 for D (6 bases). Germline V gene data show CDR1 as MDHEN and CDR2 as SYDVKM. The CDR3 runs to 15 residues. Trimming stripped 2 bases from V and 8 bases from J, with 18 bases between. CDR3 sequence (DNA): TGTGCCAGCAGTTTAACCGGGCAGGGGATTAGAGAAGCTTTCTTT. It translates to CASSLTGQGIREAFF.

This clonotype was recorded a few times. This chain connects TRBV25-1 to TRBJ2-5; 11 bases match TRBD1. The CDR3 has 15 amino acids. CDR1 and CDR2 from the germline V gene are MGHDK and SYGVNS. V lost 5 bases and J lost 5; bases outside the gene matches: 7. The CDR3 loop is CASSPPGTGGETQYF. CDR3 DNA: TGTGCCAGCAGTCCCCCCGGGACAGGGGGTGAGACCCAGTACTTC.

The CDR3 protein is CASSQNPGTSGEQYF. The CDR3 DNA sequence: TGCGCCAGCAGCCAAAATCCCGGGACTAGCGGCGAGCAGTACTTC. This sequence joins TRBV4-1 and TRBJ2-7; 11 positions match TRBD2. Germline-derived CDR1 and CDR2 are MGHRA and YSYEKL. The ends lost 2 bases at V and 6 bases at J; junction bases unmatched: 6. The CDR3 consists of 15 residues.

This clonotype was seen many times. This rearrangement joins TRBV7-2 to TRBJ2-5; 9 bases match TRBD2. V trimming: 1 base; J trimming: 5 bases; junction bases outside the gene matches: 5. The CDR3 sequence is 15 residues long. Germline V gene lookup returns CDR1 SGHTA and CDR2 FQGNSA. This CDR3 is CASSLGRGGRETQYF. DNA for the CDR3: TGTGCCAGCAGCTTAGGGCGGGGGGGCCGGGAGACCCAGTACTTC.

This clonotype has a count of ten or more. The CDR3 reads CASSHQGVGDHEQYF. The CDR3 DNA follows: TGTGCCAGCAGCCACCAGGGGGTGGGGGACCACGAGCAGTACTTC. The rearrangement joins TRBV6-1 to TRBJ2-7; 7 bases map to TRBD1. Germline CDR1 is MNHNS and CDR2 is SASEGT. With 6 bases clipped from V and 5 bases from J, the junction kept 13 bases outside the gene matches. This CDR3 region has 15 residues.

This clonotype appeared a few times. The V and J genes are TRBV28 and TRBJ2-3, with D uncertain. Trimming removed 1 base from V and 2 bases from J, with 7 bases in between. Germline CDR1 is MDHEN and CDR2 is SYDVKM. The CDR3 spans 14 residues. The CDR3 loop is CASSLYSDTDTQYF. For the CDR3, the DNA is TGTGCCAGCAGTTTATATTCAGACACAGATACGCAGTATTTT.

On this clonotype itself: At one end, the junction sequence differs from germline, possibly due to a read error. J is TRBJ2-1 and V is TRBV5-3; TRBD2 is a possible D gene (5 bases). TRBV5-3 is labeled an ORF, and its function is uncertain. This CDR3 is 14 amino acids long. The CDR3 reads CASSSGVTYNEQFF. The DNA of the CDR3 is TGTGCCAGCAGCTCCGGGGTAACCTACAATGAGCAGTTCTTC.

The V call is TRBV29-1, the J call TRBJ2-5; a possible D gene is TRBD2 (5 bases). Germline loops: CDR1 SQVTM, CDR2 ANQGSEA. The ends were cut back, 0 bases at V and 5 bases at J, with 19 bases in the middle. The length of the CDR3 is 16 residues. CDR3 sequence reads: CSVEDPSRSPGETQYF. The CDR3 DNA reads as TGCAGCGTTGAAGATCCTAGCAGATCCCCGGGGGAGACCCAGTACTTC.

The chain joins TRBV5-1 to TRBJ2-1; 8 positions match TRBD2. V was pared by 0 bases and J by 7 bases, with 3 bases of the junction left unmatched. This CDR3 contains 14 residues. CDR1 and CDR2 from the germline V gene are SGHRS and YFSETQ. The CDR3 is CASSLGLATNEQFF. The DNA for the CDR3 is TGCGCCAGCAGCTTGGGACTAGCGACGAATGAGCAGTTCTTC.

This clonotype was recorded many times. The genes are TRBV7-2 and TRBJ1-5, with D tentatively TRBD1 (5 bases). Trimming removed 5 bases at V and 4 bases at J, with 15 bases between. CDR1 and CDR2 from the germline V gene are SGHTA and FQGNSA. The CDR3 spans 15 residues. This CDR3 reads CASSSGTLRNQPQHF. Written as DNA, the CDR3 is TGTGCCAGCAGCAGCGGGACCCTCAGGAATCAGCCCCAGCATTTT.

This clonotype was detected ten times or more. The V gene is TRBV7-3, the J gene TRBJ2-3; D ambiguous. The V end was cut by 1 base, the J end by 9 bases, with 17 bases between. This CDR3 contains 15 residues. Germline CDR1 is SGHTA and CDR2 is FQGTGA. The CDR3 bases are TGTGCCAGCAGCTTAATGGGCGGACCTACCCACACGCAGTATTTT. Protein sequence: CASSLMGGPTHTQYF.

The J gene is TRBJ2-1, the V gene TRBV5-4; 8 bases fit TRBD1. Germline V CDR1 and CDR2: SGHNT, YYREEE (reference sequence). Germline trimming cut 1 base from V and 14 bases from J; bases unmatched to any gene: 11. CDR3 length equals 14 residues. Here the CDR3 DNA reads TGTGCCAGCAGCTTGCCGGACAGGGCCCTCCTCGAGTTCTTC. Residues: CASSLPDRALLEFF. The variable domain in full, with the rest retrieved from reference TRBV5-4 and TRBJ2-1, is ETGVTQSPTHLIKTRGQQVTLRCSSQSGHNTVSWYQQALGQGPQFIFQYYREEENGRGNFPPRFSGLQFPNYSSELNVNALELDDSALYLCASSLPDRALLEFFGPGTRLTVL.

V usage is TRBV4-3 and J usage is TRBJ2-5; D unclear. The CDR3 consists of 14 residues. Germline CDR1 and CDR2: LGHNA and YSLEER. Trimming removed 1 base from V and 5 bases from J, with 11 bases in between. CDR3 loop: CASSQVGFPETQYF. In DNA, the CDR3 is TGCGCCAGCAGCCAAGTTGGGTTTCCGGAGACCCAGTACTTC.

The chain employs TRBV7-2 and TRBJ1-2; perhaps TRBD1 as D (5 bases). The ends were cut back, 5 bases at V and 7 bases at J, with 11 bases in the middle. The CDR3 has 12 amino acids. Germline CDR1 and CDR2: SGHTA and FQGNSA. The CDR3 region is CASSPYQGGYTF. CDR3 bases: TGTGCCAGCAGCCCCTACCAGGGTGGCTACACCTTC.